This T cell receptor beta chain was sequenced during a study of shared clonotypes between healthy human individuals. A remark on this clone: Its antigen is unknown.

The V segment lost 6 bases and the J segment 0 bases; nucleotides outside the gene matches: 5. The germline CDR1 and CDR2 sequences are SNHLY and FYNNEI. This CDR3 spans 15 amino acids. Deep was the level at which the assay was run. The data were produced by immunoSEQ multiplex PCR, yet TCRdb's version contains in-frame clones alone and is incomplete. The sample includes a few million clones, about 92% of them seen just once. HIV-negative, healthy adults without recent acute infections or vaccinations were the donors. Points from the study as a whole: It was expected that sequencing depth would affect clonotype sharing among donors.

The clonotype originates from a man between 18 and 29 years old in good health. Some clones in this sample may be carry-over from other donors' samples. The V gene is TRBV2, the J gene TRBJ1-3; 7 nucleotides align to TRBD1. Material: naive CD4+ T cells from PBMCs. The subset is: CD45RA+ positively selected. CDR3 in DNA: TGTGCCAGCAGGGGACAGTTGATCTCTGGAAACACCATATATTTT. Its protein product is CASRGQLISGNTIYF.